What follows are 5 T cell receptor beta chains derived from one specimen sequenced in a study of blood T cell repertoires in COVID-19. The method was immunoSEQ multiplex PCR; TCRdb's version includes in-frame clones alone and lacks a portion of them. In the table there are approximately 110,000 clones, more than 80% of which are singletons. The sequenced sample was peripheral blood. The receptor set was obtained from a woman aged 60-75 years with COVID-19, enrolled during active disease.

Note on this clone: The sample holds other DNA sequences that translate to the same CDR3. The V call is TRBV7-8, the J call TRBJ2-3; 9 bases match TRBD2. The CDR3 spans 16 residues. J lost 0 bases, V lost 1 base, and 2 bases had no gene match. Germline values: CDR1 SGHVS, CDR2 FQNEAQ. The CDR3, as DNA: TGTGCCAGCAGCTTAGTTAGCGGGGGAAGCACAGATACGCAGTATTTT. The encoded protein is CASSLVSGGSTDTQYF.

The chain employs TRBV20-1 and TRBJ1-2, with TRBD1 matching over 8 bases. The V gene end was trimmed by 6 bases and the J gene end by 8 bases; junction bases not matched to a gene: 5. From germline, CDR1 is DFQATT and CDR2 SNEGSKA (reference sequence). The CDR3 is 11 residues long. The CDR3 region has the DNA TGCAGTGCCCAAACAGGGGGGGGCTACACCTTC. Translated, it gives CSAQTGGGYTF.

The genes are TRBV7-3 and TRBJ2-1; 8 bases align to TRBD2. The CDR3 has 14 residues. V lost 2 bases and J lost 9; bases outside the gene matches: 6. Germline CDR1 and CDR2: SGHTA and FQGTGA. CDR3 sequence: CASSLAGGYGEQFF. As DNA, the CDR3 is TGTGCCAGCAGCTTAGCGGGGGGCTATGGTGAGCAGTTCTTC.

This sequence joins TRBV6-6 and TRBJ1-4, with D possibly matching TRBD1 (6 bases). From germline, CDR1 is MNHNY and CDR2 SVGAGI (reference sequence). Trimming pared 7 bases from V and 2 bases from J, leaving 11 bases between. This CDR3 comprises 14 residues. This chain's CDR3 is CASIEQGTNEKLFF. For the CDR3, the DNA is TGTGCCAGCATTGAACAGGGCACTAATGAAAAACTGTTTTTT.

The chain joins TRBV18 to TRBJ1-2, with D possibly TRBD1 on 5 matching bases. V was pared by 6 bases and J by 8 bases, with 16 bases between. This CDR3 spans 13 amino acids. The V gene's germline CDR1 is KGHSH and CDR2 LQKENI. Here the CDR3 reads CASSPIGARGYTF. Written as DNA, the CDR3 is TGTGCCAGCTCCCCCATTGGGGCGCGAGGCTACACCTTC.